Listed below are T cell receptor beta chains from one sample, sequenced in a study of cytomegalovirus exposure and HLA in healthy donors. TCRdb keeps only in-frame clones here, not all; method: immunoSEQ multiplex PCR. Of some 250,000 clones in the sample, less than 95% were seen once. Sequencing was done on a sample of PBMCs. These receptors all stem from a woman aged 25-40 years in good health and CMV-seronegative. The CDR3 runs from the conserved cysteine through the conserved F or W.

V,J,CDR3
TRBV6-1,TRBJ1-5,CASSQGTGGTEPQHF
TRBV27,TRBJ2-1,CASSPLSSGRYNEQFF
TRBV4-3,TRBJ2-2,CASSYNLAGSTGELFF
TRBV6-1,TRBJ2-7,CASSDGLAGYYEQYF
TRBV6-1,TRBJ2-7,CASSEARTSGSYEQYF
TRBV6-1,TRBJ1-3,CASSDRGQGSGNTIYF
TRBV29-1,TRBJ2-1,CSVGRALTDEQFF
TRBV28,TRBJ2-5,CASSPYLGAFTETQYF
TRBV28,TRBJ2-7,CASSSYSPSRDRHYEQYF
TRBV30,TRBJ1-4,CAWSGTNEKLFF
TRBV5-6,TRBJ2-7,CASSLALGGAYEQYF
TRBV7-9,TRBJ2-7,CASSPRTSAYEQYF
TRBV7-9,TRBJ1-1,CASSLESGGYTEAFF
TRBV2,TRBJ1-1,CASRAGGAGAFF
TRBV5-4,TRBJ1-1,CASSSMNTEAFF
TRBV27,TRBJ2-5,CASNRGGMEETQYF
TRBV28,TRBJ2-2,CASTSLLNTGELFF
TRBV20-1,TRBJ2-7,CSASYEQYF
TRBV9,TRBJ2-2,CASSVGGTGYYNTGELFF
TRBV9,TRBJ2-3,CASSVDPSGSADTQYF
TRBV6-5,TRBJ2-2,CASRGTAGTGELFF
TRBV13,TRBJ2-2,CASSLVPGLAVPGELFF
TRBV7-9,TRBJ2-1,CASSLRSGRDIEQFF
TRBV14,TRBJ2-7,CASSPANYEQYF
TRBV7-2,TRBJ2-5,CASSLKWMGKETQYF
TRBV30,TRBJ2-7,CAWRPSGGAYEQYF
TRBV13,TRBJ2-3,CASLPREGGLADSGGTDTQYF
TRBV28,TRBJ2-7,CASSPPPENEQYF
TRBV9,TRBJ2-2,CASSGVGGNGELFF
TRBV7-2,TRBJ2-5,CASSRAGGRQETQYF
TRBV9,TRBJ1-2,CASSVDRGLVYGYTF
TRBV13,TRBJ2-1,CASSSTGSYNEQFF
TRBV23-1,TRBJ2-1,CASTAEGQGDRYNEQFF
TRBV28,TRBJ2-2,CASSSPRTSGVTGELFF
TRBV2,TRBJ2-3,CASREASGHTDTQYF
TRBV7-3,TRBJ2-2,CASSKDRAGELFF
TRBV5-1,TRBJ2-7,CASSKSRAYEQYF
TRBV5-1,TRBJ2-1,CASSGERRNEQFF
TRBV13,TRBJ2-5,CASSPPLGETQYF
TRBV6-1,TRBJ1-2,CASGVQGASYGYTF
TRBV28,TRBJ1-2,CASGLTGYGYTF